Presented here are 9 T cell receptor beta chains from one specimen sequenced in a study of cytomegalovirus exposure and HLA in healthy donors. Primers: 60 Vbeta forward and 13 Jbeta reverse. Using immunoSEQ multiplex PCR, the repertoire was profiled, and TCRdb retains in-frame clones only, with some absent. The sample lists about 180,000 clones, about 80% occurring once. Sequenced material: PBMCs. These receptors were taken from a woman in her 30s in good health and CMV-seronegative.

The chain recombines TRBV9 with TRBJ2-5; 11 bases align to TRBD2. CDR3 length: 16 residues. Trimming at V came to 3 bases and at J to 3 bases, leaving 7 bases not matched to a gene. Germline V lookup: CDR1 SGDLS, CDR2 YYNGEE. The CDR3 region is CASSAGLAGGKETQYF. The CDR3 DNA reads as TGTGCCAGCAGCGCGGGGTTAGCGGGGGGGAAAGAGACCCAGTACTTC.

The genes are TRBV7-2 and TRBJ2-5; 7 bases fit TRBD1. The CDR3 is 13 amino acids. Per the germline V gene, CDR1 is SGHTA and CDR2 is FQGNSA. V gave up 2 bases and J gave up 10 bases; unmatched junction bases: 7. Here the CDR3 DNA reads TGTGCCAGCAGCTTAAGGCAGGGGGTGGGCCAGTACTTC. Translation: CASSLRQGVGQYF.

CDR3 sequence: CASSYSEGGPYEQYF. Here the CDR3 DNA reads TGTGCCAGCAGTTATAGTGAGGGCGGACCTTACGAGCAGTACTTC. The rearrangement joins TRBV6-6 to TRBJ2-7; D might be TRBD2 (5 bases). Germline CDR1 is MNHNY and CDR2 is SVGAGI (reference sequence). Trimming removed 3 bases at V and 4 bases at J, with 16 bases between. CDR3 length equals 15 residues.

This chain links TRBV5-1 with TRBJ2-3, with D possibly matching TRBD1 (5 bases). The CDR3 is 15 residues long. Deletions cut 4 bases from V and 0 bases from J, with 12 bases between. CDR1 is SGHRS, CDR2 YFSETQ, per germline. The CDR3 reads CASSPTGISTDTQYF. The CDR3 DNA sequence: TGCGCCAGCAGCCCAACAGGAATTAGCACAGATACGCAGTATTTT.

The V call is TRBV5-6, the J call TRBJ1-3; D remains unclear. This CDR3 region has 16 residues. Trimming stripped 2 bases from V and 0 bases from J, with 12 bases between. Looked up from germline, CDR1 is SGHDT and CDR2 is YYEEEE. CDR3 in amino acids: CASSFGWESSGNTIYF. The CDR3 DNA reads TGTGCCAGCAGCTTCGGATGGGAGAGCTCTGGAAACACCATATATTTT.

The V and J genes are TRBV6-5 and TRBJ2-7; no firm D call. From germline, CDR1 is MNHEY and CDR2 SVGAGI. The CDR3 covers 13 residues. Deletions cut 7 bases from V and 2 bases from J, with 12 bases between. The CDR3 region has the DNA TGTGCCAGCACCGATACTGCCACCTACGAGCAGTACTTC. This translates into CASTDTATYEQYF.

Only one count was recorded for this clone. The genes are TRBV27 and TRBJ2-3; TRBD1 matches at 8 bases. Germline CDR1 is MNHEY and CDR2 is SMNVEV (reference sequence). Trimming at V came to 4 bases and at J to 6 bases, leaving 3 bases not matched to a gene. This CDR3 has 13 residues. CDR3 in amino acids: CASSSRDRDTQYF. The DNA of the CDR3 is TGTGCCAGCAGTTCCCGGGACAGGGATACGCAGTATTTT.

V is TRBV6-1 and J is TRBJ2-3, with 10 bases identical to TRBD2. This CDR3 has 15 amino acids. The germline V gene encodes CDR1 MNHNS and CDR2 SASEGT. Unmatched junction bases numbered 3, after V lost 1 base and J lost 5 bases. The CDR3, as DNA: TGTGCCAGCAGTGAAGAGAGCGGGGGGGTAGATACGCAGTATTTT. Protein: CASSEESGGVDTQYF.

This clone was seen more than once but under ten times. The chain recombines TRBV6-5 with TRBJ2-2, with D possibly TRBD1 on 6 matching bases. The V and J ends lost 4 bases and 8 bases respectively, with 11 bases between them. CDR1 is MNHEY, CDR2 SVGAGI, per germline. The CDR3 is made up of 13 amino acids. The chain's CDR3 is CASSSFDRGELFF. The CDR3 DNA follows: TGTGCCAGCAGTTCCTTCGACAGGGGGGAGCTGTTTTTT.